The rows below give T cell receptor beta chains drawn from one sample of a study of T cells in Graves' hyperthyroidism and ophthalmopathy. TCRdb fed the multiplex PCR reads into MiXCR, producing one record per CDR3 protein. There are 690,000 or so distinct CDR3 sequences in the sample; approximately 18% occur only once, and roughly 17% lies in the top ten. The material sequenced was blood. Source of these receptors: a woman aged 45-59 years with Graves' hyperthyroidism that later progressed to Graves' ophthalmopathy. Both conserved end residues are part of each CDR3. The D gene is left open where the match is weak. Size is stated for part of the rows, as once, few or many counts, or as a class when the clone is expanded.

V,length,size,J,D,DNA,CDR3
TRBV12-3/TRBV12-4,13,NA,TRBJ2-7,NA,TGTGCCAGCGGAGAAACTAGCTCCTACGAGCAGTACTTC,CASGETSSYEQYF
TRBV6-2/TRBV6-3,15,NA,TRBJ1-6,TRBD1,TGTGCCAGCGGGAGACGGACAGGAGGAAGTGCACCCCTCCACTTT,CASGRRTGGSAPLHF
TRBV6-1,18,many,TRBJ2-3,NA,TGTGCCAGCAGTGAAGACCCTCGGCCGGGGGCAAAAACAGATACGCAGTATTTT,CASSEDPRPGAKTDTQYF
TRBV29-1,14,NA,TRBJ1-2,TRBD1,TGCAGCGTTGAAGGGACAGGGGATGGCTATGGCTACACCTTC,CSVEGTGDGYGYTF
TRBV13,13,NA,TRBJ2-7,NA,TGTGCCAGCAGGACCAGGGGCGGCTACGAGCAGTACTTC,CASRTRGGYEQYF
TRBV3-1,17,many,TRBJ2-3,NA,TGTGCCAGCAGCCAAGCAGGGGCGGGGGTTAGCACAGATACGCAGTATTTT,CASSQAGAGVSTDTQYF
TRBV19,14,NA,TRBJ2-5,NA,TGTGCCAGTAGTATTCCCGGGCTGGGAGAGACCCAGTACTTC,CASSIPGLGETQYF
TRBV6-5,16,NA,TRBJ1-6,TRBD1,TGTGCCAGCAGTTACTTCCGACAGGGAGGAAATTCACCCCTCCACTTT,CASSYFRQGGNSPLHF
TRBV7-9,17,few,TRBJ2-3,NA,TGTGCCAGCAGCCCGGGTTTGGGGGGGCTCAGCACAGATACGCAGTATTTT,CASSPGLGGLSTDTQYF
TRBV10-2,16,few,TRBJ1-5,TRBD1,TGCGCCAGCCGTGAGTCGGACAGGGGGCTTGGTCAGCCCCAGCATTTT,CASRESDRGLGQPQHF
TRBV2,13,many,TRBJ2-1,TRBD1,TGTGCCAGCAACAGGGGGAGGTTTAATGAGCAGTTCTTC,CASNRGRFNEQFF
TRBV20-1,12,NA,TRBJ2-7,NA,TGCAGTGTTACGCAGGAGGACTACGAGCAGTACTTC,CSVTQEDYEQYF
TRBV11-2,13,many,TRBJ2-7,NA,TGTGCCAGCAGCTTAGATACCGGCTACGAGCAGTACTTC,CASSLDTGYEQYF
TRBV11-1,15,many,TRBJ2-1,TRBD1,TGTGCCAGCAGCCCATGGACAGGGTATTACAATGAGCAGTTCTTC,CASSPWTGYYNEQFF
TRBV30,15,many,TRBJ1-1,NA,TGTGCCTGGAGTGTACAGGTTGGAGGGAACACTGAAGCTTTCTTT,CAWSVQVGGNTEAFF
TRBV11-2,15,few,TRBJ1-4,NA,TGTGCCAGCAGCTACCCCGGGGAAACTAATGAAAAACTGTTTTTT,CASSYPGETNEKLFF
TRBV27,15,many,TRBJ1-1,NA,TGTGCCAGCAGTCCCTCCCGGGGCTGGGACACTGAAGCTTTCTTT,CASSPSRGWDTEAFF
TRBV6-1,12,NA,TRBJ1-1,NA,TGTGCCAGCAGCCCAGGTGCCACTGGAGCTTTCTTT,CASSPGATGAFF
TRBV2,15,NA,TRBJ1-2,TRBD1,TGTGCCAGCAGCGAGGCAGGGGGGGCAATATTGGGCTACACCTTC,CASSEAGGAILGYTF
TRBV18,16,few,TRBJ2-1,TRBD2,TGTGCCAGCTCACTCGCTAGCGGGGGTTCCTACAATGAGCAGTTCTTC,CASSLASGGSYNEQFF
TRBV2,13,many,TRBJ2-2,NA,TGTGCCAGCAGGCCTTGGGGGCCCGGGGAGCTGTTTTTT,CASRPWGPGELFF
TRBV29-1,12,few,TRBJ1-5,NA,TGCAGCGCGGGGACAAGCAATCAGCCCCAGCATTTT,CSAGTSNQPQHF
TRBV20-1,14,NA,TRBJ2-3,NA,TGCAGTCACTCGGGGCAGGGGAGCACAGATACGCAGTATTTT,CSHSGQGSTDTQYF
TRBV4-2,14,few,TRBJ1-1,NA,TGTGCCAGCAGCCAAGGAGACGGGAACACTGAAGCTTTCTTT,CASSQGDGNTEAFF
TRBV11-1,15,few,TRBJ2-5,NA,TGTGCCAGCAGCCTGGCGGGCGGGGCGTGGGAGACCCAGTACTTC,CASSLAGGAWETQYF
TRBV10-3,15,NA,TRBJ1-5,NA,TGTGCCATCAGTCCCGCCGGGGATCCAGGTCAGCCCCAGCATTTT,CAISPAGDPGQPQHF
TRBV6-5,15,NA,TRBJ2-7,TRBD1,TGTGCCAGCAGTTACTCAGGACAGGGAGAATACGAGCAGTACTTC,CASSYSGQGEYEQYF
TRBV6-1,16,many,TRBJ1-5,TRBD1,TGTGCCAGCATCCTCAGCGGGAGACAGGGGTATCAGCCCCAGCATTTT,CASILSGRQGYQPQHF
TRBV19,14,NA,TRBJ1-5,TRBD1,TGTGCCACCTGGAACCGACAGGGGGATCAGCCCCAGCATTTT,CATWNRQGDQPQHF
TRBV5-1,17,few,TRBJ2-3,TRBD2,TGCGCCAGCAGCGGGCCGACTAGCGGGGGAGCAAGAGATACGCAGTATTTT,CASSGPTSGGARDTQYF
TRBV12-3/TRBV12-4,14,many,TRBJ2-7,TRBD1,TGTGCCAGCACCCGGACAGGGGCGTCCTACGAGCAGTACTTC,CASTRTGASYEQYF
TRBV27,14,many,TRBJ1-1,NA,TGTGCCAGCAGTGTCAGGCACCGGAACACTGAAGCTTTCTTT,CASSVRHRNTEAFF
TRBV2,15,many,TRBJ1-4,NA,TGTGCCAGCAGTGGGACCGGGGTCTCGGGTGAAAAACTGTTTTTT,CASSGTGVSGEKLFF
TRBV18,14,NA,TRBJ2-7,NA,TGTGCCAGCTCAGCTAGGCCGGGGTCCTACGAGCAGTACTTC,CASSARPGSYEQYF
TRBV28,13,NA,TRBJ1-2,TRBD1,TGTGCCAGCAGGAACAGGGGATCGGAGGGCTACACCTTC,CASRNRGSEGYTF
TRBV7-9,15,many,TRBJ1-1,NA,TGTGCCAGCAGCTTAGTTCAAATGGGGTCCACTGAAGCTTTCTTT,CASSLVQMGSTEAFF
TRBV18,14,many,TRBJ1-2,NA,TGTGCCAGCTCACCACCTTCTTCGAGCTATGGCTACACCTTC,CASSPPSSSYGYTF
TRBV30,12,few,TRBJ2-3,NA,TGTGCCTGGAGCGCAGGGTGGGATACGCAGTATTTT,CAWSAGWDTQYF
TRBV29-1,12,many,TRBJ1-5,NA,TGCAGCGTTGGGCAGCTAGATCAGCCCCAGCATTTT,CSVGQLDQPQHF
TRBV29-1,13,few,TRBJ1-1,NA,TGCAGCGTTTGGGGGTTTAGTACCTATGAAGCTTTCTTT,CSVWGFSTYEAFF
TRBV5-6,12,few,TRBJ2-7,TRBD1,TGTGCCAGCAGCCTCGGGACAGACGAGCAGTACTTC,CASSLGTDEQYF
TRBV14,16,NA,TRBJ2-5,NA,TGTGCCAGCAGCCAAGATTCTCGGAGGGGGCGAGAGACCCAGTACTTC,CASSQDSRRGRETQYF
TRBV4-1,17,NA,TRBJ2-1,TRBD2,TGCGCCAGCAGCCTTCGGACTAGCGGGGTCTATTACAATGAGCAGTTCTTC,CASSLRTSGVYYNEQFF
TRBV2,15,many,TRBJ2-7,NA,TGTGCCAGCAGTGTCTCAAGGGACACGTCCTACGAGCAGTACTTC,CASSVSRDTSYEQYF
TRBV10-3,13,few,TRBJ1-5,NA,TGTGCCATCAGTGCGGGGGACAATCAGCCCCAGCATTTT,CAISAGDNQPQHF
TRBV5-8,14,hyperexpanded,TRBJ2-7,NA,TGTGCCAGCAGCCCCGGCGCTTCCCCCTACGAGCAGTACTTC,CASSPGASPYEQYF
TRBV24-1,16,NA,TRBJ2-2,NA,TGTGCCACCAGTGACTCCGGGACACTAGGAGCCGGGGAGCTGTTTTTT,CATSDSGTLGAGELFF
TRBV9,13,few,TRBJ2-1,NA,TGTGCCAGCAACGCCGGGACCTACAATGAGCAGTTCTTC,CASNAGTYNEQFF
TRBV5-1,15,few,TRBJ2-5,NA,TGTGCCAGCAGCTTAACGGGGGTGGCCCAAGAGACCCAGTACTTC,CASSLTGVAQETQYF
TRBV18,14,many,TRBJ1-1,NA,TGTGCCAGCTCAGCCAAGACAGGGAACACTGAAGCTTTCTTT,CASSAKTGNTEAFF
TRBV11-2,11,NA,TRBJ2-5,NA,TGTGCCAGCACCTACCGGGAGACCCAGTACTTC,CASTYRETQYF
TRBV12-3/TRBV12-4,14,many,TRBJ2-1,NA,TGTGCCAGCAGCCTAGAGTCATACTACAATGAGCAGTTCTTC,CASSLESYYNEQFF
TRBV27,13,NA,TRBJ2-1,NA,TGTGCCAGCAGTCCAGGGGTAGAGGGAGAGCAGTTCTTC,CASSPGVEGEQFF
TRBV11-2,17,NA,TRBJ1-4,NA,TGTGCCAGCAGCTTAGAGCGTGGAAACAGACCCGAAGAAAAACTGTTTTTT,CASSLERGNRPEEKLFF